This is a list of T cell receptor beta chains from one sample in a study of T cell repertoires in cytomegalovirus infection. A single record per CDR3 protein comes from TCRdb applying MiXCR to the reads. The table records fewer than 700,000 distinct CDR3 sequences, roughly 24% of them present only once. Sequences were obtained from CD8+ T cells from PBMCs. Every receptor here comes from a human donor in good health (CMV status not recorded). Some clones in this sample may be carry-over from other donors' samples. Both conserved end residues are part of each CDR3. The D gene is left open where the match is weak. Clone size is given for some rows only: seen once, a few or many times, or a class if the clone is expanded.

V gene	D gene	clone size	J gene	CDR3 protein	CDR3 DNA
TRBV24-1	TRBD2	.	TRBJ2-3	CATKGRGGDTQYF	TGTGCCACCAAGGGGAGGGGCGGAGATACGCAGTATTTT
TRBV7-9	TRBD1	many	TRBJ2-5	CASSKWTGQETQYF	TGTGCCAGCAGTAAATGGACAGGGCAAGAGACCCAGTACTTC
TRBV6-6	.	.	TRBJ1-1	CASTDFPGGDTEAFF	TGTGCCAGCACTGATTTTCCCGGGGGGGACACTGAAGCTTTCTTT
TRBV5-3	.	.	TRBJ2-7	CSSSLERSYEQYF	TGTTCCAGCAGCTTGGAGCGTTCCTACGAGCAGTACTTC
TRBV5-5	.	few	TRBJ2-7	CASSLEQGYSYEQYF	TGTGCCAGCAGCTTGGAGCAGGGGTACTCCTACGAGCAGTACTTC
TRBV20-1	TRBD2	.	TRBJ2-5	CSAWTSGRYQETQYF	TGCAGTGCGTGGACTAGCGGGAGGTACCAAGAGACCCAGTACTTC
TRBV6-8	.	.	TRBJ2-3	CASSYTLEGGQRDTQYF	TGTGCCAGCAGTTACACATTGGAGGGGGGGCAAAGAGATACGCAGTATTTT
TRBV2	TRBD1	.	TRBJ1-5	CASRTGQASNQPQHF	TGTGCCAGCAGAACCGGACAGGCCAGCAATCAGCCCCAGCATTTT
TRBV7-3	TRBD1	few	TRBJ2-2	CASSPYKDRVNTGELFF	TGTGCCAGCAGCCCCTACAAGGACAGGGTTAACACCGGGGAGCTGTTTTTT
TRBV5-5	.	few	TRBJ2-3	CASSLGSGRYLGEQYF	TGTGCCAGCAGCTTGGGATCCGGACGCTATCTAGGGGAGCAGTATTTT
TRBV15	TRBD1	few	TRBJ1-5	CATSRTYDRDNQPQHF	TGTGCCACCAGCAGGACTTACGACAGGGACAATCAGCCCCAGCATTTT
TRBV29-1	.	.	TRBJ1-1	CSAIGRAAEAFF	TGCAGCGCCATCGGGAGGGCTGCTGAAGCTTTCTTT
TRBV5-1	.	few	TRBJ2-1	CASSTLGHEQFF	TGCGCCAGCAGCACCTTGGGCCATGAGCAGTTCTTC
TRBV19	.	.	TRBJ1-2	CASSIGPGDGYTF	TGTGCCAGTAGTATCGGTCCCGGCGACGGCTACACCTTC
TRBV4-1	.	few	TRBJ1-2	CASSQENSARGYGYTF	TGCGCCAGCAGCCAAGAGAACAGCGCCCGGGGCTATGGCTACACCTTC
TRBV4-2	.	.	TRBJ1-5	CASSPVTDYQPQHF	TGTGCCAGCAGCCCTGTGACAGACTATCAGCCCCAGCATTTT
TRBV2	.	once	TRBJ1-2	CASSEYGDGYGYTF	TGTGCCAGCAGCGAATATGGGGACGGCTATGGCTACACCTTC
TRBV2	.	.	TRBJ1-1	CDTRNTEAFF	TGTGATACAAGGAACACTGAAGCTTTCTTT
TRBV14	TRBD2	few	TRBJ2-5	CASSQVSGGAGETQYF	TGTGCCAGCAGCCAAGTTAGCGGGGGCGCGGGAGAGACCCAGTACTTC
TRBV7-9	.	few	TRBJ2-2	CASSATGKGTGELFF	TGTGCCAGCAGCGCCACAGGGAAGGGAACCGGGGAGCTGTTTTTT
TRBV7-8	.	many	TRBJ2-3	CASSLQWGPDTQYF	TGTGCCAGCAGCTTACAGTGGGGGCCGGATACGCAGTATTTT
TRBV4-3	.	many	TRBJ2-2	CASSQGWGHGELFF	TGCGCCAGCAGCCAAGGGTGGGGGCACGGGGAGCTGTTTTTT